A single sample is the source of the 22 T cell receptor beta chains below, sequenced in a study of blood T cells in healthy people across ages. Combining a sample-barcoded 5' primer with a J-beta primer mix, a second PCR ran for about 6 to 11 cycles. MiXCR was run by TCRdb on the 5' RACE reads, yielding one entry per CDR3 protein. Of over 1,300,000 distinct CDR3 sequences listed, approximately 59% are singletons. Specimen: blood. The receptors derive from a man between 18 and 29 years old in good health.

The J gene is TRBJ2-3, the V gene TRBV29-1; 8 bases fit TRBD1. This CDR3 is 15 amino acids long. Trimming at V came to 8 bases and at J to 0 bases, leaving 10 bases not matched to a gene. The germline V gene encodes CDR1 SQVTM and CDR2 ANQGSEA. CDR3 region: CSIVDRGFSTDTQYF. The CDR3, as DNA: TGCAGCATTGTAGACAGGGGCTTTAGCACAGATACGCAGTATTTT.

This clonotype has a handful of counts. The chain couples TRBV27 to TRBJ2-3, with D perhaps matching TRBD2 (6 bases). The CDR3 consists of 13 residues. CDR1 is MNHEY and CDR2 is SMNVEV in the germline V gene (reference sequence). Between the trimmed V and J ends, which lost 8 bases and 6 bases, there was a span of 15 bases. CDR3 region: CASGILGRDTQYF. The CDR3 nucleotides read TGTGCCAGCGGGATTCTTGGGAGGGATACGCAGTATTTT.

CDR3 residues: CASSWGGTSGANVLTF. DNA for the CDR3: TGTGCCAGCAGCTGGGGGGGGACCTCTGGGGCCAACGTCCTGACTTTC. The chain is built from TRBV27 and TRBJ2-6; 7 nucleotides agree with TRBD2. Germline V CDR1 and CDR2: MNHEY, SMNVEV (reference sequence). The CDR3 totals 16 residues. The junction had 5 bases not matched to a gene; V was cut back by 6 bases and J by 0 bases.

J is TRBJ2-7 and V is TRBV11-2; tentative D call: TRBD1 (6 bases). The V end lost 0 bases, the J end lost 3 bases, and 15 bases lay between the germline ends. CDR3 length: 16 amino acids. The V gene's germline CDR1 is SGHAT and CDR2 FQNNGV. CDR3 DNA sequence: TGTGCCAGCAGCTTAGAGATGGGTCAGGGGTTCTACGAGCAGTACTTC. It specifies CASSLEMGQGFYEQYF.

This rearrangement joins TRBV27 to TRBJ2-5; a possible D gene is TRBD1 (6 bases). Matching the DNA end better, TRBJ2-7 makes the J call doubtful. Germline V gene sequence: CDR1 MNHEY, CDR2 SMNVEV (reference sequence). CDR3 size: 14 residues. CDR3 sequence reads: CASSLGVQGDEQYF. CDR3 DNA: TGTGCCAGCAGTTTAGGTGTACAGGGTGACGAGCAGTACTTC.

This clonotype was picked up a small number of times. The chain employs TRBV4-1 and TRBJ2-3, with no clear D. The CDR3 is 14 residues long. Germline CDR1 MGHRA, CDR2 YSYEKL. Trimming took off 0 bases at V and 7 bases at J, with 11 bases between the two ends. The CDR3 bases are TGCGCCAGCAGCCAAGAGTTTAAGGCCTATACGCAGTATTTT. It yields the protein CASSQEFKAYTQYF.

The rearrangement joins TRBV2 to TRBJ2-1; 10 bases agree with TRBD1. The CDR3 spans 15 residues. With 5 bases clipped from V and 2 bases from J, the junction kept 3 bases outside the gene matches. Per the germline V gene, CDR1 is SNHLY and CDR2 is FYNNEI. DNA for the CDR3: TGTGCCAGCAGTATCGGGACAGGGGCCTACAATGAGCAGTTCTTC. It encodes CASSIGTGAYNEQFF.

The rearrangement uses TRBV7-2 and TRBJ2-1, with TRBD1 as a possible D gene (5 bases). Germline V lookup: CDR1 SGHTA, CDR2 FQGNSA. V was clipped by 4 bases and J by 4 bases, with 14 bases between them. CDR3 length equals 15 residues. Written as DNA, the CDR3 is TGTGCCAGCAGCTATAGGGGCAGGGTATACAATGAGCAGTTCTTC. Translating gives CASSYRGRVYNEQFF.

This clonotype has more than one count but fewer than ten. CDR3 sequence reads: CASSSTSGSTYEQYF. In nucleotides, the CDR3 is TGCGCCAGCAGCTCGACTAGCGGGAGCACCTACGAGCAGTACTTC. J is TRBJ2-7 and V is TRBV4-1, with TRBD2 matching 12 bases. Germline CDR1 and CDR2: MGHRA and YSYEKL. The V segment lost 5 bases and the J segment 2 bases; nucleotides outside the gene matches: 4. The length of the CDR3 is 15 residues.

V gene TRBV29-1 combines with J gene TRBJ2-3; TRBD1 might be the D (6 bases). The CDR3 is 15 amino acids. V was cut by 7 bases and J by 2 bases, with 19 bases left in between. Germline V CDR1 and CDR2: SQVTM, ANQGSEA. The CDR3 reads CSASLTGVLTDTQYF. The CDR3 DNA reads TGCAGCGCCTCGTTGACAGGAGTCCTCACAGATACGCAGTATTTT.

The rearrangement uses TRBV20-1 and TRBJ2-5; D is unclear. The CDR3 has 13 amino acids. Germline V gene data show CDR1 as DFQATT and CDR2 as SNEGSKA (reference sequence). With 3 bases removed from V and 0 bases from J, the gap between germline ends came to 8 bases. The CDR3 region is CSASRRNQETQYF. CDR3 sequence (DNA): TGCAGTGCTAGTCGACGGAACCAAGAGACCCAGTACTTC.

The CDR3 DNA reads TGCGCCAGCAGCTTGTTAGGGCAGGACTATGGCTACACCTTC. It encodes CASSLLGQDYGYTF. This rearrangement joins TRBV5-1 to TRBJ1-2; D gene unclear. The CDR3 loop spans 14 amino acids. V lost 1 base and J lost 3, with 10 bases in between. Germline V gene data show CDR1 as SGHRS and CDR2 as YFSETQ.

The chain links TRBV3-1 to TRBJ2-5; 8 bases are a match to TRBD2. This CDR3 is built from 16 residues. Germline assignment: CDR1 LGHDT and CDR2 YNNKEL (reference sequence). After removal of 4 bases from V and 0 bases from J, the junction contained 7 bases not matched to a gene. The CDR3 DNA reads TGTGCCAGCAGCCGCTATACTAGCGGAGACCAAGAGACCCAGTACTTC. Translation gives CASSRYTSGDQETQYF.

The chain carries TRBV12-3 or TRBV12-4 and TRBJ2-3; 13 bases map to TRBD2. Trimming at V came to 6 bases and at J to 0 bases, leaving 9 bases not matched to a gene. The CDR3 consists of 18 residues. The CDR3 region has the DNA TGTGCCAGCAGCCCGGGACTAGCGGGAAGGCTCAGCACAGATACGCAGTATTTT. Its protein product is CASSPGLAGRLSTDTQYF.

The chain joins TRBV27 to TRBJ1-2; D might be TRBD1 (5 bases). CDR1 and CDR2 (germline): MNHEY, SMNVEV (reference sequence). The V gene lost 5 bases and the J gene lost 5 bases, with 12 bases spanning the gap. The CDR3 covers 13 residues. Here the CDR3 reads CASSPQDPYGYTF. The CDR3 coding sequence is TGTGCCAGCAGTCCACAGGACCCATATGGCTACACCTTC.

This clonotype was counted ten times or more. The V and J genes are TRBV4-1 and TRBJ1-2; D not resolved. The CDR3 runs to 12 residues. Germline-derived CDR1 and CDR2 are MGHRA and YSYEKL. Trimming shortened V by 1 base and J by 0 bases, and 0 bases separated the two germline ends. The CDR3 here is CASSQANYGYTF. The CDR3, as DNA: TGCGCCAGCAGCCAAGCTAACTATGGCTACACCTTC.

The chain has TRBV9 and TRBJ1-2; D is unclear. Trimming left V 3 bases short and J 6 bases short, with 9 bases between. CDR1 and CDR2 (germline): SGDLS, YYNGEE. The CDR3 loop spans 12 amino acids. CDR3 protein: CASSAGQDGYTF. In nucleotides, the CDR3 is TGTGCCAGCAGCGCCGGTCAGGATGGCTACACCTTC. Complete variable domain (other parts from reference TRBV9 and TRBJ1-2): DSGVTQTPKHLITATGQRVTLRCSPRSGDLSVYWYQQSLDQGLQFLIQYYNGEERAKGNILERFSAQQFPDLHSELNLSSLELGDSALYFCASSAGQDGYTFGSGTRLTVV.

The chain has TRBV4-1 and TRBJ1-2, with D maybe TRBD1 (5 bases). Trimming cost V 0 bases and J 4 bases, with 21 bases left between them. The CDR3 spans 18 residues. In germline, CDR1 is MGHRA, CDR2 YSYEKL. The CDR3 loop is CASSQDFSRDAAVYGYTF. The CDR3 DNA reads TGCGCCAGCAGCCAAGACTTCAGCCGGGACGCCGCAGTCTATGGCTACACCTTC.

The rearrangement joins TRBV19 to TRBJ1-2, with no clear D. Germline CDR1 is LNHDA and CDR2 is SQIVND (reference sequence). This CDR3 has 13 amino acids. V was shortened by 5 bases and J by 7 bases, with 14 bases between the two germline ends. The CDR3 DNA sequence: TGTGCCAGTAGTCCCCCCGCTCTTGCTGGCTACACCTTC. It encodes CASSPPALAGYTF. Filled out from reference TRBV19 and TRBJ1-2, the complete variable domain reads DGGITQSPKYLFRKEGQNVTLSCEQNLNHDAMYWYRQDPGQGLRLIYYSQIVNDFQKGDIAEGYSVSREKKESFPLTVTSAQKNPTAFYLCASSPPALAGYTFGSGTRLTVV.

In its sample, this clonotype was seen a few times. The chain employs TRBV4-1 and TRBJ2-1, with 9 bases identical to TRBD1. Germline V gives CDR1 MGHRA, CDR2 YSYEKL. The CDR3 totals 16 residues. The V gene end was trimmed by 3 bases and the J gene end by 4 bases; junction bases not matched to a gene: 7. The CDR3 DNA reads as TGCGCCAGCAGCCACCTTGGGACAGGGAAATACAATGAGCAGTTCTTC. Its translation is CASSHLGTGKYNEQFF.

V and J are TRBV6-1 and TRBJ1-4, with a tentative D call TRBD1 (6 bases). The V gene's germline CDR1 is MNHNS and CDR2 SASEGT. The CDR3 is 15 amino acids. V lost 6 bases and J lost 4, with 15 bases in between. The CDR3 reads CASRNRTVDNEKLFF. The CDR3 nucleotides read TGTGCCAGCAGGAACAGGACAGTCGATAATGAAAAACTGTTTTTT.

The V gene is TRBV4-1, the J gene TRBJ2-1, with 8 bases aligning to TRBD2. The CDR3 has 16 amino acids. Germline lookup yields CDR1 MGHRA and CDR2 YSYEKL. V shed 1 base and J 3 bases; nucleotides not matched to a gene: 5. This chain's CDR3 is CASSQVGRGDYNEQFF. For the CDR3, the DNA is TGCGCCAGCAGCCAAGTGGGGCGGGGGGACTACAATGAGCAGTTCTTC.